The TCR beta chain described here comes from a study of response to subunit inactivated influenza vaccine. This CDR3 has 16 residues. The V and J ends lost 3 bases and 0 bases, in that order; junction bases with no gene match: 6. CDR1 and CDR2 from the germline V gene are MNHEY and SMNVEV (reference sequence). From the RT-PCR reads, TCRdb called clonotypes with MiXCR, one entry per CDR3 protein. Of under 200,000 distinct CDR3 sequences in the sample, 9.5% to 12% were seen once. Worth noting for this clonotype: Antigen specificity is unknown.

Whole-study findings and limits: The authors suggested that few new T cells are recruited per seasonal influenza vaccination.

This chain links TRBV27 with TRBJ2-7; 9 nucleotides line up with TRBD1. The source of this sequence is a man between 50 and 75 years old who received an inactivated influenza vaccine. The material sequenced was CD8+ T cells sorted from PBMCs, taken about 23 months after vaccination. CDR3 in DNA: TGTGCCAGCAGTTTGGAGGGGACAGGGCGCTCCTACGAGCAGTACTTC. Protein: CASSLEGTGRSYEQYF.